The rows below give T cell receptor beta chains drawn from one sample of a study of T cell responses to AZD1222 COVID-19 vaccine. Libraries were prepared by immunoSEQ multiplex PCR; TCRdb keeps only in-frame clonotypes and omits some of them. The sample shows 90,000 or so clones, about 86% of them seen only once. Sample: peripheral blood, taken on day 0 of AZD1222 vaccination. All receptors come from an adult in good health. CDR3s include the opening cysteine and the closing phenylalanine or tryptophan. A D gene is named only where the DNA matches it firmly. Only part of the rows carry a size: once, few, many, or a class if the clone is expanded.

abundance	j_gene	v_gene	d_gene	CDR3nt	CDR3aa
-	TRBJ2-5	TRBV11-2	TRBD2	TGTGCCAGCAGCTTAATAGTAGCGGGAGTACGAGAGACCCAGTACTTC	CASSLIVAGVRETQYF
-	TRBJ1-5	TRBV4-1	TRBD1	TGCGCCAGCAGCCGGAGCAGTATGAGACAGGGCGCTAATGCGGTCGAGCCCCAGCATTTT	CASSRSSMRQGANAVEPQHF
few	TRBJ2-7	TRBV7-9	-	TGTGCCAGCAGCTTCAACACCGGAGGCGCCTACGAGCAGTACTTC	CASSFNTGGAYEQYF
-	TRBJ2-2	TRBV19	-	TGTGCCAGTACGAGCGCCGGGGAGCTGTTTTTT	CASTSAGELFF
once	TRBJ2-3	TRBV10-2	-	TGCGCCACCCAGCCCCAGATAGATACGCAGTATTTT	CATQPQIDTQYF
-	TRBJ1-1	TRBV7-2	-	TGTGCCAGCAGCCCTACCCGGTGGGCTGAAGCTTTCTTT	CASSPTRWAEAFF
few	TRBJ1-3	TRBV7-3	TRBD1	TGTGCCAGCAGCCGGACAGGGGCTGGAAACACCATATATTTT	CASSRTGAGNTIYF
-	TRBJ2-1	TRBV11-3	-	TGTGCCAGCAGCTTAGATAATTGGGGAGATGAGCAGTTCTTC	CASSLDNWGDEQFF
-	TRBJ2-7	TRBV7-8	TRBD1	TGTGCCAGCAGCTTAACCGGGACAGCCTACGAGCAGTACTTC	CASSLTGTAYEQYF
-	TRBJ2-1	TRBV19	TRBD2	TGTGCCAGTAGTATAATTCTAGCGGGAACGGAAACCTCCTACAATGAGCAGTTCTTC	CASSIILAGTETSYNEQFF
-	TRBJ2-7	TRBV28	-	TGTGCCAGCAGTTTCCTACGCGGGCAGTACTTC	CASSFLRGQYF
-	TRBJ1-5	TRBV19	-	TGTGCCAGTAGTATGTCAGGGTTCCATCAGCCCCAGCATTTT	CASSMSGFHQPQHF
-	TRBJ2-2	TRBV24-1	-	TGTGCCACCAGTGACCCCGGGACCGAAGGATCTTACACCGGGGAGCTGTTTTTT	CATSDPGTEGSYTGELFF
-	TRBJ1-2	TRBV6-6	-	TGTGCCAGCAGTTACTCGTGGACGGGTTATGGCTACACCTTC	CASSYSWTGYGYTF
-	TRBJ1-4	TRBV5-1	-	TGCGCCAGCAGCTTGAGAGCTTCAACTAATGAAAAACTGTTTTTT	CASSLRASTNEKLFF
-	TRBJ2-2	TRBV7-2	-	TGTGCCAGCAGCTTAGACCTCGCTAGGGAGCTGTTTTTT	CASSLDLARELFF
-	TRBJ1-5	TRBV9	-	TGTGCCAGCAGCGTAGAGGGGGGTAGGAATCAGCCCCAGCATTTT	CASSVEGGRNQPQHF
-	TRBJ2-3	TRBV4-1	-	TGCGCCAGCAGCCAAAGGACCGAGGATACGCAGTATTTT	CASSQRTEDTQYF
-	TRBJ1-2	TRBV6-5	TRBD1	TGTGCCAGCACCGGACAGGGGAGCTATGGCTACACCTTC	CASTGQGSYGYTF
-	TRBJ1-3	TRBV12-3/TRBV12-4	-	TGTGCCAGCAGTTTAGAGTCTGGAAACACCATATATTTT	CASSLESGNTIYF
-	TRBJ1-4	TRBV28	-	TGTGCCGGCAGTTTCCAGGGATCAACTAATGAAAAACTGTTTTTT	CAGSFQGSTNEKLFF
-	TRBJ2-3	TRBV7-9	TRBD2	TGTGCCAGCAGCCCTCGACTAGCGGGACGGGCAGATACGCAGTATTTT	CASSPRLAGRADTQYF
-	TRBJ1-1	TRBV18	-	TGTGCCAGCTCACTCGAGGACACCTTGTCCACTGAAGCTTTCTTT	CASSLEDTLSTEAFF
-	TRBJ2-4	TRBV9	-	TGTGCCAGCAGCGTAGGAGGAGGGGGGCAAGTCATTCAGTACTTC	CASSVGGGGQVIQYF
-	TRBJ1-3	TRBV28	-	TGTGCCAGCAGTTCGACGGGGGCTGGAAACACCATATATTTT	CASSSTGAGNTIYF
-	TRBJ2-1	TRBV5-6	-	TGTGCCAGCAGCGTGCGGGACTTAAGCTCCTACAATGAGCAGTTCTTC	CASSVRDLSSYNEQFF